The clone carrying this T cell receptor (beta chain) was detected ten times or more. This specimen comes from a study of identical twins. Germline CDR1 is LGHNA and CDR2 is YNFKEQ. Trimming took 4 bases from V and 4 from J; bases not matched to a gene: 8. The CDR3 totals 15 residues. TCRdb ran MiXCR on the 5' RACE reads and lists one entry per CDR3 protein. This repertoire shows a few hundred thousand distinct CDR3 sequences, around 8.3% found once; its top ten account for 3% to 3.5%. This sample also appeared in a second study, on yellow fever vaccine responses in identical twins.

The sample was CD8+ T cells sorted from blood. The TCR comes from a woman aged 18-35 years in good health. V gene TRBV4-2 combines with J gene TRBJ2-3; 7 bases map to TRBD1. This chain's CDR3 is CASSPETGIADTQYF. CDR3 nucleotides: TGTGCCAGCAGCCCCGAGACAGGGATTGCAGATACGCAGTATTTT.